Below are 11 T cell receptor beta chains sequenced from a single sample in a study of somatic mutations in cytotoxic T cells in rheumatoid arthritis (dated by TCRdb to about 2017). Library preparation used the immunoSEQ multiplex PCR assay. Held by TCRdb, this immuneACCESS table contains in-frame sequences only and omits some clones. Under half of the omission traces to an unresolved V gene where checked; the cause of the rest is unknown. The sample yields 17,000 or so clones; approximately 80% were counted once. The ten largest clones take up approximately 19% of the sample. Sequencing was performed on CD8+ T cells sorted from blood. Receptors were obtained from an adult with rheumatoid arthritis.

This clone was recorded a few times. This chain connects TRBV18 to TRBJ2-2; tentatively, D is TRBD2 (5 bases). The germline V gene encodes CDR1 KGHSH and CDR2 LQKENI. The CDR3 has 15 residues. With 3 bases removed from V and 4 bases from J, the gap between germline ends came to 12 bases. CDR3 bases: TGTGCCAGCTCACCTCCGGAGCGGAGCACCGGGGAGCTGTTTTTT. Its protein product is CASSPPERSTGELFF.

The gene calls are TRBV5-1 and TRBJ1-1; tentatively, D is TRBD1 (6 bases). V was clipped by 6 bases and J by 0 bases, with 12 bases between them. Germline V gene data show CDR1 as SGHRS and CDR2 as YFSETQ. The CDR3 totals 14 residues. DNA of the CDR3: TGCGCCAGCAACAAGGGGGGAATGAACACTGAAGCTTTCTTT. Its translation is CASNKGGMNTEAFF. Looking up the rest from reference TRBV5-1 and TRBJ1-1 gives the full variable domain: KAGVTQTPRYLIKTRGQQVTLSCSPISGHRSVSWYQQTPGQGLQFLFEYFSETQRNKGNFPGRFSGRQFSNSRSEMNVSTLELGDSALYLCASNKGGMNTEAFFGQGTRLTVV.

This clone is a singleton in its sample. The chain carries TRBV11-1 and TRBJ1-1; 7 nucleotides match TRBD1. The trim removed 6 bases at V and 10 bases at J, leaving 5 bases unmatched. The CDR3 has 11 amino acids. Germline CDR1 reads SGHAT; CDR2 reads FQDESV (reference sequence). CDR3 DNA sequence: TGTGCCAGCAGACTCAGGGGGGGAGCTTTCTTT. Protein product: CASRLRGGAFF. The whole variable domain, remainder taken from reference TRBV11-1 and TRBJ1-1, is EAEVAQSPRYKITEKSQAVAFWCDPISGHATLYWYRQILGQGPELLVQFQDESVVDDSQLPKDRFSAERLKGVDSTLKIQPAELGDSAMYLCASRLRGGAFFGQGTRLTVV.

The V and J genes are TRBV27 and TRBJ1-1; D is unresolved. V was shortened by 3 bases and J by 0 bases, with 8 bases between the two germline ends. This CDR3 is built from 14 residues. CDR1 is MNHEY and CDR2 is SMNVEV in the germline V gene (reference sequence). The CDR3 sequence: CASSLSGLNTEAFF. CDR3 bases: TGTGCCAGCAGTTTGTCCGGTTTGAACACTGAAGCTTTCTTT.

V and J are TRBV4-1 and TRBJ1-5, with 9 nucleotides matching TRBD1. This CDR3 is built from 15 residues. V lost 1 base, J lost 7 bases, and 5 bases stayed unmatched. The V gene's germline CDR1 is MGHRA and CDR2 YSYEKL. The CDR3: CASSQGRTGVQPQHF. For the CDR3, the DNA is TGCGCCAGCAGCCAAGGGCGGACAGGGGTCCAGCCCCAGCATTTT.

CDR3 residues: CASSLLAGALNEQYF. Here the CDR3 DNA reads TGTGCCAGCAGCTTGCTAGCGGGAGCCCTCAACGAGCAGTACTTC. The rearrangement joins TRBV7-2 to TRBJ2-7, with 10 bases fitting TRBD2. The CDR3 contains 15 residues. Germline V gene lookup returns CDR1 SGHTA and CDR2 FQGNSA. V trimming: 3 bases; J trimming: 5 bases; junction bases outside the gene matches: 7.

CDR3: CASSEHWRVDQPQHF. CDR3 bases: TGTGCCAGCAGTGAACATTGGCGGGTGGATCAGCCCCAGCATTTT. The V gene is TRBV5-6, the J gene TRBJ1-5; D is ambiguous. From germline, CDR1 is SGHDT and CDR2 YYEEEE. V was trimmed by 5 bases and J by 5 bases, leaving 17 bases between them. The CDR3 totals 15 residues.

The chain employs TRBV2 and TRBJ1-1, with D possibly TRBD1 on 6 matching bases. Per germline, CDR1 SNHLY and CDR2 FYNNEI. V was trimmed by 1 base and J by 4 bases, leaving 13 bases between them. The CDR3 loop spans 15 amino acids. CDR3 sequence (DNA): TGTGCCAGCAGTGAAGGGGGACACGGTAGCACTGAAGCTTTCTTT. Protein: CASSEGGHGSTEAFF.

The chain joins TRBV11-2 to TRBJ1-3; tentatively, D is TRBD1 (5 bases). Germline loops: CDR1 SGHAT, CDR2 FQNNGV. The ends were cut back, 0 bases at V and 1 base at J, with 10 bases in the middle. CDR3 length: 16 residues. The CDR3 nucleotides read TGTGCCAGCAGCTTAGACCCGGGGGGTTCTGGAAACACCATATATTTT. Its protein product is CASSLDPGGSGNTIYF.

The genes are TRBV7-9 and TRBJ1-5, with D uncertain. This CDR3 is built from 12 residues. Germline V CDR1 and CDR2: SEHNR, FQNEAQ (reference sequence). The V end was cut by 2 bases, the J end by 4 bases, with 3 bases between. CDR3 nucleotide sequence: TGTGCCAGCAGCTTAAGTAATCAGCCCCAGCATTTT. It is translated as CASSLSNQPQHF.

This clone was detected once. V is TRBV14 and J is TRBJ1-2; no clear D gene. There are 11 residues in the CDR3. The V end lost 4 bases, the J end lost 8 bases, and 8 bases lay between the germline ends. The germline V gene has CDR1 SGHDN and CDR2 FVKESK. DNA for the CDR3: TGTGCCAGCAGCCCCGGAAGGGGCTACACCTTC. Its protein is CASSPGRGYTF.